The sequence of this TCR beta chain was determined in a study of cytomegalovirus exposure and HLA in healthy donors. The V and J ends lost 6 bases and 6 bases, in that order; junction bases with no gene match: 6. There are 13 residues in the CDR3. The germline V gene has CDR1 SNHLY and CDR2 FYNNEI. Points on this clone: What it recognizes is unknown.

13 Jbeta primers and 60 Vbeta primers were used for the PCR. Method: immunoSEQ multiplex PCR; TCRdb's copy keeps in-frame clones and lacks some. The table has over 150,000 clones, around 85% seen once; the top ten hold roughly 4.2%. Findings of the study overall: A classifier reportedly called cytomegalovirus status with high sensitivity and specificity.

The specimen was PBMCs. This clonotype was sampled from a man aged 35 to 55 in good health and CMV-seronegative. This chain connects TRBV2 to TRBJ2-7; 9 bases line up with TRBD2. The CDR3 DNA reads TGTGCCAGCAGAGGTAGCGGGGGATCCGAGCAGTACTTC. Translated: CASRGSGGSEQYF. Full variable domain (missing parts from reference TRBV2 and TRBJ2-7): EPEVTQTPSHQVTQMGQEVILRCVPISNHLYFYWYRQILGQKVEFLVSFYNNEISEKSEIFDDQFSVERPDGSNFTLKIRSTKLEDSAMYFCASRGSGGSEQYFGPGTRLTVT.